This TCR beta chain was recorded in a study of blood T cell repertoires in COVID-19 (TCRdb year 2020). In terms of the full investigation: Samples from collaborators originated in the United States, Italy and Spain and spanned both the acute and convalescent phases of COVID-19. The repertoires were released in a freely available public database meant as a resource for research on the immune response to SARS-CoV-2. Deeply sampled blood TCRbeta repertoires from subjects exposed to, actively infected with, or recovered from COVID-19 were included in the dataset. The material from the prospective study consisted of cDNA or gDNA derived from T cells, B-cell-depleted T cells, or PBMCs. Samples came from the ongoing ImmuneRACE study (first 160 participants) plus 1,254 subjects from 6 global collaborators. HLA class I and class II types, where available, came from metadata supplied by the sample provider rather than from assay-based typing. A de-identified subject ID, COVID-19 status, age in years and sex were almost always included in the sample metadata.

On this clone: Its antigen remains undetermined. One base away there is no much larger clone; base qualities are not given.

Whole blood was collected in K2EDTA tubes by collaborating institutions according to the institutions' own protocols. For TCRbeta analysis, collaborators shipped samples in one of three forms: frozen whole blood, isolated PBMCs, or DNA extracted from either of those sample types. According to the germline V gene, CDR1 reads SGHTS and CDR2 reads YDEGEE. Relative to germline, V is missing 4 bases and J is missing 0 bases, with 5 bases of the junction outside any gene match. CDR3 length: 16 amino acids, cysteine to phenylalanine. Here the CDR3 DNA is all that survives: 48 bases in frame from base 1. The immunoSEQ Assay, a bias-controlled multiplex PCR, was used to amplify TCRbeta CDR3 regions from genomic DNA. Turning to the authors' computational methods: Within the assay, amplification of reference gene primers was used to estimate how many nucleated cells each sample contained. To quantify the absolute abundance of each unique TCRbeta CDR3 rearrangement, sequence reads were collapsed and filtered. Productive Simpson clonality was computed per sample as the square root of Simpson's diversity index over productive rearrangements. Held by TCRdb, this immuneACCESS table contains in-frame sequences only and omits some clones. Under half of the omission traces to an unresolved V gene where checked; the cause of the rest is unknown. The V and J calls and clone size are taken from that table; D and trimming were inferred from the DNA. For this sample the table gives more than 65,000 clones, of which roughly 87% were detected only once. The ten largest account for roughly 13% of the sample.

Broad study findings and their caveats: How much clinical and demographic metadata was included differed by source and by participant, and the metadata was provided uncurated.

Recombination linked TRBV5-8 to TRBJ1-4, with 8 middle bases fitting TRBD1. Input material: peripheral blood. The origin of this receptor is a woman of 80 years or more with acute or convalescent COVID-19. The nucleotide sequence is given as TGTGCCAGCAGCCCCGGACAGGGTCCAACTAATGAAAAACTGTTTTTT. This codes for CASSPGQGPTNEKLFF.